The 7 T cell receptor beta chains given below trace back to one sample, sequenced in a study of blood T cell repertoires in COVID-19. Some clones are missing from TCRdb's copy, which holds only in-frame ones; the method was immunoSEQ multiplex PCR. In the table there are under 300,000 clones, approximately 82% of which are singletons. Sequenced sample: peripheral blood. Every receptor here comes from a middle-aged man who had recovered from COVID-19.

Here the CDR3 DNA reads TGTGCCAGCAGCCTAAGACAGGGGGGAACTGAAGCTTTCTTT. Its translation is CASSLRQGGTEAFF. This sequence joins TRBV7-8 and TRBJ1-1, with 9 bases matching TRBD1. The CDR3 contains 14 residues. Germline V gene lookup returns CDR1 SGHVS and CDR2 FQNEAQ. Unmatched junction bases numbered 6, after V lost 5 bases and J lost 5 bases. The whole variable domain, remainder taken from reference TRBV7-8 and TRBJ1-1, is GAGVSQSPRYKVAKRGQDVALRCDPISGHVSLFWYQQALGQGPEFLTYFQNEAQLDKSGLPSDRFFAERPEGSVSTLKIQRTQQEDSAVYLCASSLRQGGTEAFFGQGTRLTVV.

The J gene is TRBJ2-7, the V gene TRBV3-1 (or the pseudogene TRBV3-2); D may be TRBD1 (6 bases). Germline-derived CDR1 and CDR2 are LGHDT and YNNKEL (reference sequence). The CDR3 has 15 residues. The V and J ends lost 6 bases and 0 bases respectively, with 15 bases between them. DNA of the CDR3: TGTGCCAGCAGTCCCTCAGGGGCTACCTCCTACGAGCAGTACTTC. Its protein is CASSPSGATSYEQYF.

This rearrangement joins TRBV5-1 to TRBJ1-4; a weak D match, TRBD1 (5 bases). The CDR3 extends over 14 amino acids. The germline CDR1 and CDR2 sequences are SGHRS and YFSETQ. Trimming removed 1 base from V and 2 bases from J, with 6 bases in between. CDR3 sequence: CASSLTGTNEKLFF. CDR3 nucleotides: TGCGCCAGCAGCTTGACAGGCACTAATGAAAAACTGTTTTTT.

This clone was detected only a few times. The V call is TRBV18, the J call TRBJ2-7, with 10 bases lining up with TRBD2. The J segment lost 2 bases and the V segment lost 6 bases, leaving 4 bases of the junction unmatched. The CDR3 has 14 amino acids. CDR1 and CDR2 from the germline V gene are KGHSH and LQKENI. This CDR3 reads CASSGLAETYEQYF. CDR3 coding DNA: TGTGCCAGCTCCGGACTAGCGGAGACCTACGAGCAGTACTTC.

The rearrangement uses TRBV6-5 and TRBJ1-4; the D is unclear. The CDR3 runs 13 residues. The germline CDR1 and CDR2 sequences are MNHEY and SVGAGI. V lost 7 bases to trimming and J lost 5 bases, with 11 bases between them. As DNA, the CDR3 is TGTGCCAGCACACGCGGAGGGAATGAAAAACTGTTTTTT. It is translated as CASTRGGNEKLFF.

The chain has TRBV7-9 and TRBJ2-7, with TRBD2 as a possible D gene (6 bases). The ends were cut back, 3 bases at V and 6 bases at J, with 9 bases in the middle. Per the germline V gene, CDR1 is SEHNR and CDR2 is FQNEAQ (reference sequence). The CDR3 has 12 amino acids. In DNA, the CDR3 is TGTGCCAGCAGCTTCGCAGCGGGCGAGCAGTACTTC. Translation gives CASSFAAGEQYF.

The chain uses TRBV7-8 and TRBJ2-7; 7 bases line up with TRBD2. The germline V gene has CDR1 SGHVS and CDR2 FQNEAQ. The CDR3 spans 15 residues. Trimming cost V 8 bases and J 3 bases; bases outside gene matches: 13. This CDR3 reads CASRGIAGLSYEQYF. Here the CDR3 DNA reads TGTGCCAGCCGGGGTATAGCGGGCCTGAGCTACGAGCAGTACTTC.